This TCR beta chain was identified during a study of cytomegalovirus exposure and HLA in healthy donors. Study conclusions and caveats: Earlier analysis yielded a pattern in which most TCR beta V segments were productive about 87% or about 30% of the time. HLA alleles showed associations with about 17,000 TCR beta sequences in a later analysis, at a 0.05 false discovery rate.

Remarks on this clone: No antigen is known for it.

60 Vbeta and 13 Jbeta primers were used in PCR. Original data processing: A later analysis tallied 87 million or so unique TCR beta chains, around 9.9 million of them shared. Assay: immunoSEQ multiplex PCR; the TCRdb copy retains only in-frame clones and omits some. V, J and clone size are taken as reported in that table, and D and trimming were inferred from the DNA itself. Seen here are about 43,000 clones, around 56% observed once, and the top ten hold 6%. Germline CDR1 reads LGHNA; CDR2 reads YSLEER. V shed 0 bases, J shed 10 bases, and the junction held 6 bases outside the gene matches. This CDR3 spans 15 amino acids.

This chain joins TRBV4-3 and TRBJ2-1, with TRBD2 identical over 10 bases. The sequenced sample was PBMCs. The source of this sequence is a man aged 60 to 75 in good health and CMV-seronegative. CDR3 DNA sequence: TGCGCCAGCAGCCAAGACTTACTGACTAGCGGGGAGCAGTTCTTC. Translation gives CASSQDLLTSGEQFF.